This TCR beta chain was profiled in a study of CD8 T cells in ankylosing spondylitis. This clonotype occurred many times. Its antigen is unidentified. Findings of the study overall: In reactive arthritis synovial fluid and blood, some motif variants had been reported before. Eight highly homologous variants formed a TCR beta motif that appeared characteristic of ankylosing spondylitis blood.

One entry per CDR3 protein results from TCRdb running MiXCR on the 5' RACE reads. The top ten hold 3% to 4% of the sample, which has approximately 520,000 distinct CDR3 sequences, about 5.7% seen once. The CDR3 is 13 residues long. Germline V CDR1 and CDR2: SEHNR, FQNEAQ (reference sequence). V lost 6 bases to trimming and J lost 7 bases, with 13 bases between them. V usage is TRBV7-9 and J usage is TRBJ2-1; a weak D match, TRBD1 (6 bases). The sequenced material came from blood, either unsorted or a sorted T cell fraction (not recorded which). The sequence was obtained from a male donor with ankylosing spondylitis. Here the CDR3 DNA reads TGTGCCAGCAGATTTACAGGGATGAATGAGCAGTTCTTC. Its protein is CASRFTGMNEQFF.